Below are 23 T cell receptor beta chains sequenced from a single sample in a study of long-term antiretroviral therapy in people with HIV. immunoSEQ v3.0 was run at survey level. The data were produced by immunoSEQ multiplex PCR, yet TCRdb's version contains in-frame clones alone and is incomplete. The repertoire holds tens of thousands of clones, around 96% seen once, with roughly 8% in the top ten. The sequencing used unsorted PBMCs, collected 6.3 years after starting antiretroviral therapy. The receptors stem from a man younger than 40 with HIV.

CDR3 residues: CASSGDRAAYNEQFF. The CDR3 nucleotides read TGTGCCAGCAGCGGCGACAGGGCAGCCTACAATGAGCAGTTCTTC. The rearrangement links TRBV9 to TRBJ2-1, with 7 bases aligning to TRBD1. The CDR3 is 15 residues long. Germline CDR1 SGDLS, CDR2 YYNGEE. The junction had 5 bases not matched to a gene; V was cut back by 3 bases and J by 2 bases. Complete variable domain (other parts from reference TRBV9 and TRBJ2-1): DSGVTQTPKHLITATGQRVTLRCSPRSGDLSVYWYQQSLDQGLQFLIQYYNGEERAKGNILERFSAQQFPDLHSELNLSSLELGDSALYFCASSGDRAAYNEQFFGPGTRLTVL.

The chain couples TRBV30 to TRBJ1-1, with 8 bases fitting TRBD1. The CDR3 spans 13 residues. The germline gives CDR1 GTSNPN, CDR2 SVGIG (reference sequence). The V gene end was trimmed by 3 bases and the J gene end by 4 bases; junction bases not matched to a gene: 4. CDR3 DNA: TGTGCCTGGAGGGTAACAGGGGGCACTGAAGCTTTCTTT. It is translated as CAWRVTGGTEAFF. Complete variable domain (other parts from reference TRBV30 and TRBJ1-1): SQTIHQWPATLVQPVGSPLSLECTVEGTSNPNLYWYRQAAGRGLQLLFYSVGIGQISSEVPQNLSASRPQDRQFILSSKKLLLSDSGFYLCAWRVTGGTEAFFGQGTRLTVV.

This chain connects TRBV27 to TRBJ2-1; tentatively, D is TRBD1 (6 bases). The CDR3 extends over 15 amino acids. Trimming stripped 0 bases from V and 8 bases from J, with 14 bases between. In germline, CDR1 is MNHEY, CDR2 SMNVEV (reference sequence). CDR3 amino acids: CASSLSWGRLDEQFF. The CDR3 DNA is TGTGCCAGCAGTTTATCTTGGGGGCGTTTAGATGAGCAGTTCTTC.

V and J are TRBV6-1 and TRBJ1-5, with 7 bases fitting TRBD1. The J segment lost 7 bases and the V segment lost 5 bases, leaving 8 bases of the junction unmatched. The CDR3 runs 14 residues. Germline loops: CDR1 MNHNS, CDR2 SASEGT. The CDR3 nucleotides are TGTGCCAGCAGTCTCCGGGACAGAGCCCAGCCCCAGCATTTT. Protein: CASSLRDRAQPQHF.

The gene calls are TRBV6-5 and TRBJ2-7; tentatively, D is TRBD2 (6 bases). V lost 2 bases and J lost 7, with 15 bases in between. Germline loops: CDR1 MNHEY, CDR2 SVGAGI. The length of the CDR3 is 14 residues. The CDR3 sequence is CASSYGVTGAEQYF. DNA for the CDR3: TGTGCCAGCAGTTACGGTGTTACGGGAGCGGAGCAGTACTTC.

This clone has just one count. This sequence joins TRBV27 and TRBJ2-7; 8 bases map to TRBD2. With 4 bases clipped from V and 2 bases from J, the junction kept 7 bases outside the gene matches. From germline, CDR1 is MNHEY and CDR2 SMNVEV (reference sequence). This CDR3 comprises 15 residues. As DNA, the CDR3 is TGTGCCAGCAGTTCCCTGCCGGGACTAGCCTACGAGCAGTACTTC. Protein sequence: CASSSLPGLAYEQYF.

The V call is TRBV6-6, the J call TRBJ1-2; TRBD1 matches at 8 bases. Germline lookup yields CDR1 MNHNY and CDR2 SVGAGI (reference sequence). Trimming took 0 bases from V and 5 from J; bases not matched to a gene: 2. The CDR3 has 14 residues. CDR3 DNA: TGTGCCAGCAGTTACTCGGACAGGGAATATGGCTACACCTTC. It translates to CASSYSDREYGYTF.

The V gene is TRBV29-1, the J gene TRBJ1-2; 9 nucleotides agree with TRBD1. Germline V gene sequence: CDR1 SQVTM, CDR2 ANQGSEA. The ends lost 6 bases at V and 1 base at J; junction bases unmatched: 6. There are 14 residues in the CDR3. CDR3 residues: CSVEGQGFNYGYTF. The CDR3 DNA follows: TGCAGCGTGGAGGGACAGGGCTTTAACTATGGCTACACCTTC.

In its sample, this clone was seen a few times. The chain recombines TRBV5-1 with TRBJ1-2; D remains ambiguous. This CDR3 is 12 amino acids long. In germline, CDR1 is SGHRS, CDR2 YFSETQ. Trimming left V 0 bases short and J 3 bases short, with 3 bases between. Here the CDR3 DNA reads TGCGCCAGCAGCTTGGGGGACTATGGCTACACCTTC. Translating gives CASSLGDYGYTF.

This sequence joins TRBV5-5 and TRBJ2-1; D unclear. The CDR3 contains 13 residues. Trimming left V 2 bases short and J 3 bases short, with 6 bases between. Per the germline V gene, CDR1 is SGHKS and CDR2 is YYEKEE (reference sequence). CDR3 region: CASSFGIYNEQFF. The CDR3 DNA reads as TGTGCCAGCAGCTTTGGAATCTACAATGAGCAGTTCTTC.

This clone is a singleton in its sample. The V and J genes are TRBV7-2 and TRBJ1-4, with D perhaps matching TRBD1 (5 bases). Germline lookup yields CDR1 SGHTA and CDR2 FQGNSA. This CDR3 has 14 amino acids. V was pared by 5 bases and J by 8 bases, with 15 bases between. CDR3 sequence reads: CASSPRVFGEKLFF. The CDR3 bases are TGTGCCAGCAGCCCCAGGGTTTTCGGCGAAAAACTGTTTTTT.

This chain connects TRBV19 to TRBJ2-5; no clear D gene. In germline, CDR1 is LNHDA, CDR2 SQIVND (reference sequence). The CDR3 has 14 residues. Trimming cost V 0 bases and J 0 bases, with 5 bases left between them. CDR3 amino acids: CASSIELHQETQYF. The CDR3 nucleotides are TGTGCCAGTAGTATAGAACTGCACCAAGAGACCCAGTACTTC.

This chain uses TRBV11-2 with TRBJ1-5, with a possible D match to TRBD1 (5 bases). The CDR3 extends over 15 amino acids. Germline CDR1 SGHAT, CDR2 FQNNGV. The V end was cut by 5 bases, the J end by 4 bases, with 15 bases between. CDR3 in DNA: TGTGCCAGCAGCCCCCTCCGGGGCCGTAATCAGCCCCAGCATTTT. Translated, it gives CASSPLRGRNQPQHF. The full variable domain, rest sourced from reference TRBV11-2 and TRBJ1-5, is EAGVAQSPRYKIIEKRQSVAFWCNPISGHATLYWYQQILGQGPKLLIQFQNNGVVDDSQLPKDRFSAERLKGVDSTLKIQPAKLEDSAVYLCASSPLRGRNQPQHFGDGTRLSIL.

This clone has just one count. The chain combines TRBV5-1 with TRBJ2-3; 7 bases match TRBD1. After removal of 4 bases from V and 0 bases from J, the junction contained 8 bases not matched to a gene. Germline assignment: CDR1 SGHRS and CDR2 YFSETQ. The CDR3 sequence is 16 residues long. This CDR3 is CASSPGTVFSTDTQYF. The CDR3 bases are TGCGCCAGCAGCCCCGGGACAGTTTTTAGCACAGATACGCAGTATTTT.

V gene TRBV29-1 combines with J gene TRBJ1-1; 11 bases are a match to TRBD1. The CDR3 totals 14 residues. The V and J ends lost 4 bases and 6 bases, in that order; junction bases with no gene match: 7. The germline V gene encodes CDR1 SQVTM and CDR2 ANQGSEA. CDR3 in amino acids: CSVGDRGTGAEAFF. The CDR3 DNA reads TGCAGCGTTGGGGACAGGGGGACGGGGGCTGAAGCTTTCTTT.

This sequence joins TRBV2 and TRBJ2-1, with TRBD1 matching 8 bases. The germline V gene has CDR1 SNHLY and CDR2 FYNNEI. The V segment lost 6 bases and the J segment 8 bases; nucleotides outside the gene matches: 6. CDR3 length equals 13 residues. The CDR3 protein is CASRATGEDEQFF. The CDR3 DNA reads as TGTGCCAGCAGAGCGACAGGGGAGGATGAGCAGTTCTTC.

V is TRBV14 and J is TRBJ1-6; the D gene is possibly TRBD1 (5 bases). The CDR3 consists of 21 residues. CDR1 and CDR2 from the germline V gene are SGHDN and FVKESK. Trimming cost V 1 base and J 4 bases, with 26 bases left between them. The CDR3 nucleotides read TGTGCCAGCAGCCAAGGTCCCCCGGGACCGCAACACCGAGGGTATAATTCACCCCTCCACTTT. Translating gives CASSQGPPGPQHRGYNSPLHF.

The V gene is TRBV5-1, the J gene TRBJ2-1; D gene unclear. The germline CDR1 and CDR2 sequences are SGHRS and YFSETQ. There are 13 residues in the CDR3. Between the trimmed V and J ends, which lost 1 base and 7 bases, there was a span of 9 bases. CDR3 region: CASSLTSTNEQFF. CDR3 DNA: TGCGCCAGCAGCTTGACGTCAACAAATGAGCAGTTCTTC.

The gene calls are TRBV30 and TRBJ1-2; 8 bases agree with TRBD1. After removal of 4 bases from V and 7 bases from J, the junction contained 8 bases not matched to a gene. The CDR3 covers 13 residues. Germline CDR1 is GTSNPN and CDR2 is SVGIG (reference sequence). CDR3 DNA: TGTGCCTGGATTTCGCCAGGGGGCGGTGGCTACACCTTC. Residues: CAWISPGGGGYTF.

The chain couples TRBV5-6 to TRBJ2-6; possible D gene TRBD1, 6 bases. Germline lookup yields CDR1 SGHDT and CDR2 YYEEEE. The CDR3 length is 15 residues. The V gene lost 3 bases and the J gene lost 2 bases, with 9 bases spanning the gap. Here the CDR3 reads CASSSGVAGANVLTF. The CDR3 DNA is TGTGCCAGCAGCTCAGGGGTTGCTGGGGCCAACGTCCTGACTTTC.

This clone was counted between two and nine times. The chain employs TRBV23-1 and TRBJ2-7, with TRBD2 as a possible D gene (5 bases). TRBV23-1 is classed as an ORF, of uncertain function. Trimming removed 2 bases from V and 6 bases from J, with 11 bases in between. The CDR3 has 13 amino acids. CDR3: CASSQRGSGEQYF. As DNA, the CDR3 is TGCGCCAGCAGTCAACGGGGAAGTGGCGAGCAGTACTTC.

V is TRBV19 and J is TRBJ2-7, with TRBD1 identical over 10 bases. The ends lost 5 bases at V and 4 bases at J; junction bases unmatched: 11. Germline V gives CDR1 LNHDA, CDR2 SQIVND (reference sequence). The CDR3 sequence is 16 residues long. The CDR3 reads CASSPVTGTGAYEQYF. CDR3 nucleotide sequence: TGTGCCAGTAGTCCGGTGACCGGGACAGGGGCGTACGAGCAGTACTTC.

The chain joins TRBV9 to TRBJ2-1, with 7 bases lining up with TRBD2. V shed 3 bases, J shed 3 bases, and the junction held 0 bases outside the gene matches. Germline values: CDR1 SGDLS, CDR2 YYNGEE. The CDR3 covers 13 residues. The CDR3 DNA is TGTGCCAGCAGCGGGGGGGGCTACAATGAGCAGTTCTTC. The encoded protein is CASSGGGYNEQFF.